The 27 T cell receptor beta chains in this list originate from one sample, sequenced in a study of shared clonotypes between healthy human individuals. Sequencing used immunoSEQ multiplex PCR; TCRdb keeps in-frame clones, though not all of them. The repertoire holds about 380,000 clones, with about 96% as singletons. Sequencing input: memory CD8+ T cells sorted from blood. Specified subset: CD45RO+ cells pooled with CCR7-negative TemRA cells. The receptor source for this set is a man under 40 in good health.

The rearrangement uses TRBV6-6 and TRBJ1-5; D is unresolved. This CDR3 is 14 amino acids long. V shed 3 bases and J shed 6 bases, with 12 bases lying between them. CDR1 MNHNY and CDR2 SVGAGI come from the germline V gene (reference sequence). CDR3 coding DNA: TGTGCCAGCAGTTATTCCGGCTGGGGTCAGCCCCAGCATTTT. It encodes CASSYSGWGQPQHF.

The rearrangement joins TRBV28 to TRBJ1-1; D uncertain. The CDR3 consists of 12 residues. From germline, CDR1 is MDHEN and CDR2 SYDVKM. V was trimmed by 6 bases and J by 7 bases, leaving 12 bases between them. CDR3 nucleotide sequence: TGTGCCAGCAGCTCATGGACCTTTGAAGCTTTCTTT. It specifies CASSSWTFEAFF.

The CDR3 DNA is TGTGCCAGCAGTTACCGAATAGGCAATCAGCCCCAGCATTTT. Its translation is CASSYRIGNQPQHF. J is TRBJ1-5 and V is TRBV6-6; no clear D gene. V lost 2 bases, J lost 2 bases, and 7 bases lay in between. CDR3 length: 14 amino acids. Germline V gives CDR1 MNHNY, CDR2 SVGAGI (reference sequence).

The sample holds a few counts of this clone. The rearrangement uses TRBV2 and TRBJ1-1, with no clear D. The CDR3 loop spans 11 amino acids. Per germline, CDR1 SNHLY and CDR2 FYNNEI. Trimming left V 6 bases short and J 6 bases short, with 8 bases between. The CDR3 nucleotides are TGTGCCAGCAGGGCCGAGGCTGAAGCTTTCTTT. The encoded protein is CASRAEAEAFF.

The J gene is TRBJ2-2, the V gene TRBV5-4; TRBD1 matches at 8 bases. The CDR3 totals 15 residues. CDR1 is SGHNT, CDR2 YYREEE, per germline (reference sequence). V trimming: 4 bases; J trimming: 5 bases; junction bases outside the gene matches: 7. This CDR3 is CASSQTGVGTGELFF. The CDR3 region has the DNA TGTGCCAGCAGCCAGACAGGGGTGGGGACCGGGGAGCTGTTTTTT.

The chain combines TRBV14 with TRBJ2-7; 7 bases match TRBD1. This CDR3 is 15 amino acids long. Germline V gives CDR1 SGHDN, CDR2 FVKESK. Losses at the gene ends were 1 base for V and 5 bases for J; bases not matched to a gene: 8. CDR3 protein: CASSQGGQIQNEQYF. Here the CDR3 DNA reads TGTGCCAGCAGCCAAGGGGGACAGATTCAGAACGAGCAGTACTTC.

Notes on this clone: The conserved closing phenylalanine or tryptophan is absent in this CDR3, likely reflecting a read error. The limits of the CDR3 on the DNA are not certain, so only TCRdb's listed CDR3 is given. The chain combines TRBV28 with TRBJ2-2; the DNA was not used to check the table's D call, TRBD2. The CDR3 has 9 amino acids, counting both end residues. Germline lookup yields CDR1 MDHEN and CDR2 SYDVKM. CDR3 loop: CASSCRDWL.

The chain joins TRBV5-1 to TRBJ2-3, with 12 bases lining up with TRBD2. The V gene end was trimmed by 3 bases and the J gene end by 4 bases; junction bases not matched to a gene: 15. Germline CDR1 and CDR2: SGHRS and YFSETQ. The CDR3 length is 19 residues. The CDR3 DNA follows: TGCGCCAGCAGCTCCTCGGCTAGCGGGAGGGCGATTACGGCAGATACGCAGTATTTT. This translates into CASSSSASGRAITADTQYF.

This rearrangement joins TRBV29-1 to TRBJ2-3, with D perhaps TRBD2 (5 bases). Per the germline V gene, CDR1 is SQVTM and CDR2 is ANQGSEA. The ends were cut back, 6 bases at V and 2 bases at J, with 21 bases in the middle. CDR3 size: 16 residues. As DNA, the CDR3 is TGCAGCGTGGTCTATCTAGGGAGAGAGCCCACAGATACGCAGTATTTT. It yields the protein CSVVYLGREPTDTQYF.

V and J are TRBV18 and TRBJ2-3; D unclear. The CDR3 is 14 residues long. Germline V gene lookup returns CDR1 KGHSH and CDR2 LQKENI. V lost 2 bases and J 2 bases, leaving 8 bases between the germline ends. The CDR3: CASSPGTSTDTQYF. The CDR3 region has the DNA TGTGCCAGCTCACCAGGCACTTCCACAGATACGCAGTATTTT.

Points on this clone: The sample has other DNA sequences that encode this CDR3 too. The chain links TRBV11-3 to TRBJ1-1; a possible D gene is TRBD1 (6 bases). CDR1 and CDR2 (germline): SGHNT, YENEEA. The V and J ends lost 1 base and 1 base respectively, with 7 bases between them. The CDR3 extends over 14 amino acids. CDR3 DNA: TGTGCCAGCAGCTTAGGGGGACAGAACACTGAAGCTTTCTTT. As protein: CASSLGGQNTEAFF.

The rearrangement joins TRBV2 to TRBJ2-1; 7 bases line up with TRBD2. Germline trimming cut 5 bases from V and 2 bases from J; bases unmatched to any gene: 15. The germline CDR1 and CDR2 sequences are SNHLY and FYNNEI. The CDR3 is made up of 18 amino acids. This chain's CDR3 is CASSSGMREGRTYNEQFF. CDR3 DNA sequence: TGTGCCAGCAGTTCAGGGATGAGGGAGGGCCGGACCTACAATGAGCAGTTCTTC.

The chain couples TRBV10-2 to TRBJ2-1; D remains ambiguous. This CDR3 region has 11 residues. CDR1 and CDR2 (germline): WSHSY, SAAADI. V gave up 4 bases and J gave up 8 bases, with 6 bases separating them. DNA of the CDR3: TGCGCCAGCAGTGCGAGCTATGAGCAGTTCTTC. This codes for CASSASYEQFF.

The V gene is TRBV5-1, the J gene TRBJ2-7; TRBD2 aligns across 11 bases. CDR1 is SGHRS and CDR2 is YFSETQ in the germline V gene. J was trimmed by 10 bases and V by 4 bases; bases with no gene match: 10. The CDR3 has 14 residues. This chain's CDR3 is CASSPELLAGGQYF. The CDR3 DNA reads as TGCGCCAGCAGCCCCGAGCTCCTAGCGGGAGGTCAGTACTTC.

The rearrangement links TRBV19 to TRBJ2-3, with unresolved D. Germline assignment: CDR1 LNHDA and CDR2 SQIVND (reference sequence). The CDR3 totals 14 residues. Trimming shortened V by 5 bases and J by 5 bases, and 14 bases separated the two germline ends. The CDR3 is CASSPETWGDTQYF. DNA for the CDR3: TGTGCCAGTAGTCCCGAGACATGGGGAGATACGCAGTATTTT.

V usage is TRBV11-2 and J usage is TRBJ1-2, with D perhaps TRBD1 (6 bases). CDR3 length: 14 amino acids. Trimming shortened V by 7 bases and J by 4 bases, and 16 bases separated the two germline ends. Germline V gene lookup returns CDR1 SGHAT and CDR2 FQNNGV. CDR3 in amino acids: CASTSNRAPYGYTF. The CDR3 DNA reads as TGTGCCAGCACAAGTAACAGGGCCCCCTATGGCTACACCTTC.

The chain joins TRBV27 to TRBJ2-7; D is possibly TRBD2 (6 bases). The V end was cut by 2 bases, the J end by 7 bases, with 18 bases between. Germline V lookup: CDR1 MNHEY, CDR2 SMNVEV (reference sequence). The CDR3 runs 15 residues. CDR3 DNA sequence: TGTGCCAGCAGTTTAGGGGCGGGATGGTCGGGGGAGCAGTACTTC. It translates to CASSLGAGWSGEQYF.

This sequence joins TRBV6-5 and TRBJ2-2, with TRBD1 matching over 8 bases. Per the germline V gene, CDR1 is MNHEY and CDR2 is SVGAGI. V trimming: 6 bases; J trimming: 5 bases; junction bases outside the gene matches: 8. The CDR3 sequence is 15 residues long. In DNA form, the CDR3 reads TGTGCCAGCAGATCCGGGACAGGTCCGACCGGGGAGCTGTTTTTT. Its translation is CASRSGTGPTGELFF.

J is TRBJ2-7 and V is TRBV5-8, with D perhaps given as TRBD1 or TRBD2 (5 bases each). Trimming cost V 1 base and J 2 bases, with 10 bases left between them. Germline values: CDR1 SGHTS, CDR2 YDEGEE. The CDR3 has 14 amino acids. CDR3 protein: CASSLPGTTYEQYF. CDR3 coding DNA: TGTGCCAGCAGCTTGCCAGGGACCACCTACGAGCAGTACTTC.

The chain employs TRBV7-9 and TRBJ1-3; TRBD1 is a possible D gene (5 bases). The CDR3 extends over 15 amino acids. V lost 1 base, J lost 4 bases, and 11 bases lay in between. CDR1 is SEHNR and CDR2 is FQNEAQ in the germline V gene (reference sequence). This CDR3 reads CASSLVSGSGNTIYF. The CDR3 nucleotides are TGTGCCAGCAGCTTAGTATCAGGGAGCGGAAACACCATATATTTT.

This chain joins TRBV30 and TRBJ2-7; tentative D call: TRBD2 (6 bases). Trimming shortened V by 0 bases and J by 3 bases, and 12 bases separated the two germline ends. The CDR3 has 14 amino acids. Germline-derived CDR1 and CDR2 are GTSNPN and SVGIG (reference sequence). The CDR3 loop is CAWSVRGLLYEQYF. DNA for the CDR3: TGTGCCTGGAGTGTACGGGGACTTCTCTACGAGCAGTACTTC.

This chain links TRBV7-6 with TRBJ2-1; 12 nucleotides align to TRBD1. The CDR3 totals 17 residues. J lost 7 bases, V lost 5 bases, and 12 bases had no gene match. CDR1 is SGHVS, CDR2 FNYEAQ, per germline. The CDR3 coding sequence is TGTGCCAGCAGCAAACAAGCCGGGACAGGGGGCGAGAATGAGCAGTTCTTC. This sequence encodes CASSKQAGTGGENEQFF.

V and J are TRBV19 and TRBJ2-2, with 7 bases lining up with TRBD2. Losses at the gene ends were 2 bases for V and 0 bases for J; bases not matched to a gene: 0. This CDR3 comprises 15 residues. The germline V gene has CDR1 LNHDA and CDR2 SQIVND (reference sequence). CDR3 sequence: CASSILAANTGELFF. Here the CDR3 DNA reads TGTGCCAGTAGTATACTAGCGGCGAACACCGGGGAGCTGTTTTTT.

The chain links TRBV28 to TRBJ2-6; weak D call: TRBD2 (5 bases). The CDR3 length is 17 residues. CDR1 is MDHEN, CDR2 SYDVKM, per germline. Trimming pared 2 bases from V and 0 bases from J, leaving 11 bases between. DNA of the CDR3: TGTGCCAGCAGTTTAACTAGGTACATCTCTGGGGCCAACGTCCTGACTTTC. Protein product: CASSLTRYISGANVLTF. Filled out from reference TRBV28 and TRBJ2-6, the complete variable domain reads DVKVTQSSRYLVKRTGEKVFLECVQDMDHENMFWYRQDPGLGLRLIYFSYDVKMKEKGDIPEGYSVSREKKERFSLILESASTNQTSMYLCASSLTRYISGANVLTFGAGSRLTVL.

The J gene is TRBJ2-1, the V gene TRBV10-3; D ambiguous. Trimming took 3 bases from V and 14 from J, leaving 11 bases between them. The germline gives CDR1 ENHRY, CDR2 SYGVKD. The CDR3 extends over 11 amino acids. CDR3 loop: CAISEGDAEFF. In DNA, the CDR3 is TGTGCCATCAGTGAAGGCGATGCGGAGTTCTTC.

The chain carries TRBV5-1 and TRBJ2-7, with 13 bases matching TRBD2. Germline V lookup: CDR1 SGHRS, CDR2 YFSETQ. After removal of 1 base from V and 5 bases from J, the junction contained 12 bases not matched to a gene. The CDR3 runs to 18 residues. CDR3 coding DNA: TGCGCCAGCAGCTTGCCTCCTGCGGCGGGACTAGCGGGAAACGAGCAGTACTTC. This codes for CASSLPPAAGLAGNEQYF.

This sequence joins TRBV10-2 and TRBJ2-3; D possibly corresponds to TRBD2 (6 bases). The V and J ends lost 1 base and 11 bases respectively, with 16 bases between them. The CDR3 sequence is 14 residues long. Looked up from germline, CDR1 is WSHSY and CDR2 is SAAADI. The CDR3 nucleotides read TGCGCCAGCAGTGAGTGGGAGCAAGCGGGTAAGCAGTATTTT. The encoded protein is CASSEWEQAGKQYF.